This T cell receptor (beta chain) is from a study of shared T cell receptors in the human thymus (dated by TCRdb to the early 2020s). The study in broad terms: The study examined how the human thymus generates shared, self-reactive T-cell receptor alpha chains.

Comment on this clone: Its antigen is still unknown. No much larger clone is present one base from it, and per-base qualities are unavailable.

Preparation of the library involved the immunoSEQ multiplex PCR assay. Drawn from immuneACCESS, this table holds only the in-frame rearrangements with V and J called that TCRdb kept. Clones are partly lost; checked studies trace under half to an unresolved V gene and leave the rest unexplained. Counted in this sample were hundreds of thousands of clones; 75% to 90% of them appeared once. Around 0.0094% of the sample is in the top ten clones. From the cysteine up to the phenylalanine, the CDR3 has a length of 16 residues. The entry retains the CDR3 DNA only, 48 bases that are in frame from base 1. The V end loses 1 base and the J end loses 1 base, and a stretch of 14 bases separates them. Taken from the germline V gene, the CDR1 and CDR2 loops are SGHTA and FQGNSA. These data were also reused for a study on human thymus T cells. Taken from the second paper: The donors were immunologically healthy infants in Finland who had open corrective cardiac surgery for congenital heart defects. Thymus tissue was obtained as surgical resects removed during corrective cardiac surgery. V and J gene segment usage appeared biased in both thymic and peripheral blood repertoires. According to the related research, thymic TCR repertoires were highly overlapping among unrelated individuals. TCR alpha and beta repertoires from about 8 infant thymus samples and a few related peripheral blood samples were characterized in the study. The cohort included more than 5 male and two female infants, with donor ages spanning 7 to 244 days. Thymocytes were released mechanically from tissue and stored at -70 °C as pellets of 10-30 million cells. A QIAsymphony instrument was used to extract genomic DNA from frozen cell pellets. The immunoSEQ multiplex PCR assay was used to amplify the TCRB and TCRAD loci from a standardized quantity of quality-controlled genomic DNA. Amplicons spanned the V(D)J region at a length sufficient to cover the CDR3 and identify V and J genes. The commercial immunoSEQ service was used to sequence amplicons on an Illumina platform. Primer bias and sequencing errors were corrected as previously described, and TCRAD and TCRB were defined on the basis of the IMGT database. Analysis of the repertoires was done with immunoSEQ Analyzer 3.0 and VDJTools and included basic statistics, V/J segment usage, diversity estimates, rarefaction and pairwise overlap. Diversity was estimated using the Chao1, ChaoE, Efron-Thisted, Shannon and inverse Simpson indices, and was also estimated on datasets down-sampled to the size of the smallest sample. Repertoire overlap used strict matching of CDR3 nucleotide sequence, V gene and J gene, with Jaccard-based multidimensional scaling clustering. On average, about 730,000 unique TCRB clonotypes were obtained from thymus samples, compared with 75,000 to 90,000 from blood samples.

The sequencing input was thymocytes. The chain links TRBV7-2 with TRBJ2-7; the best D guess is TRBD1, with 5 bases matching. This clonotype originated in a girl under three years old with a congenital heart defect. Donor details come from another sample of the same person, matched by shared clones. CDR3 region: CASSLDRPYTSYEQYF. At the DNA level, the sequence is TGTGCCAGCAGCTTAGACAGGCCTTACACTTCCTACGAGCAGTACTTC.